This entry is about one T cell receptor (beta chain). This record comes from a study of blood T cell repertoires in COVID-19. Looking at the study overall: Specimens from acute and convalescent COVID-19 originated in the United States, Italy and Spain. Nucleic acid was either cDNA or gDNA, and it came from T cells, B-cell-depleted T cells, or PBMCs.

Germline V gives CDR1 LNHDA, CDR2 SQIVND (reference sequence). Deletions cut 4 bases from V and 7 bases from J, with 26 bases between. The length of the CDR3 is 18 residues. In the original analysis: Using reference gene primer amplification, nucleated cell counts were estimated. Produced via immunoSEQ multiplex PCR; TCRdb's table is partial and in-frame only. V and J calls and clone size are given by that table; D and trimming were obtained from the DNA. The sample has about 260,000 clones, about 85% seen once. The chain couples TRBV19 to TRBJ1-5; D remains ambiguous. The receptor's source is a man aged 60-69 years who had recovered from COVID-19. The sample was peripheral blood. The CDR3, as DNA: TGTGCCAGTAGTACACAGACCGGCGGGTCACCTTTTGGACAGCCCCAGCATTTT. It yields the protein CASSTQTGGSPFGQPQHF.